Reported below is one TCR beta chain. This sample also contains other DNA sequences that code for the same CDR3. Healthy and HIV-negative, the adult donors had no recent acute infections or vaccinations. Unsorted samples relied on around 100 million PBMCs, which served as the source of genomic DNA. This specimen comes from a study of shared clonotypes between healthy human individuals. V lost 4 bases, J lost 0 bases, and 4 bases stayed unmatched. This CDR3 spans 15 amino acids. Germline V gives CDR1 SGDLS, CDR2 YYNGEE. Clones were read by immunoSEQ multiplex PCR, and TCRdb kept only the in-frame ones, dropping some. The repertoire holds around 500,000 clones, with approximately 81% as singletons.

V gene TRBV9 combines with J gene TRBJ2-3; TRBD2 aligns across 8 bases. Source material: PBMCs. This receptor was identified in a woman between 40 and 50 years old in good health. Some clones in this sample may be carry-over from other donors' samples. CDR3 region: CASSPASGSTDTQYF. DNA for the CDR3: TGTGCCAGCAGCCCGGCTAGCGGGAGCACAGATACGCAGTATTTT.